This T cell receptor (beta chain) originates from a study of blood T cell repertoires in COVID-19 (dated by TCRdb to about 2020). Turning to the overall study: Collaborator samples came from the United States, Italy and Spain and covered acute and convalescent phases of COVID-19. Subjects who had been exposed to COVID-19, were actively infected with it, or had recovered from it provided the deeply sampled blood TCRbeta repertoires that made up the dataset. HLA class I and class II types, where available, came from metadata supplied by the sample provider rather than from assay-based typing. Samples came from the ongoing ImmuneRACE study (first 160 participants) plus 1,254 subjects from 6 global collaborators. The sample metadata nearly always contained a de-identified subject ID, COVID-19 status, age in years and sex. The repertoires were made available in a free public database intended to serve as a resource for research on the immune response to SARS-CoV-2. The material from the prospective study consisted of cDNA or gDNA derived from T cells, B-cell-depleted T cells, or PBMCs. The paper's findings and limits, for the study overall: The amount of clinical and demographic metadata varied by source and participant and was provided uncurated.

TCRbeta CDR3 regions were amplified from genomic DNA by means of the immunoSEQ Assay, a bias-controlled multiplex PCR. In the paper's pipeline: Within the assay, amplification of reference gene primers was used to estimate how many nucleated cells each sample contained. To quantify the absolute abundance of each unique TCRbeta CDR3 rearrangement, sequence reads were collapsed and filtered. For each sample, productive Simpson clonality was calculated as the square root of Simpson's diversity index over productive rearrangements. TCRdb provides this immuneACCESS table in a form limited to in-frame rearrangements. Some clones are lacking; in checked studies, under half of them reflect an unresolved V gene, and why the rest are absent is not known. V, J and clone size derive from that table, while D and trimming were established from the DNA sequence. Present in this sample are 200,000 or so clones, roughly nine tenths of which were seen just once. Jointly, the top ten make up about 3% of the sample.

In the prospective study, participants were 18 to 89 years old, resided in about two dozen geographic areas of the United States, and were enrolled through a virtual design. Cohort assignment in the prospective study relied on participant-reported clinical history from a screening survey and a study questionnaire. In the prospective study, mobile phlebotomists collected whole blood, serum and a nasopharyngeal or oropharyngeal swab from each participant. Prospective study participants could optionally give additional blood draws and questionnaires over an approximately two-month period. Before DNA extraction, prospective study blood samples were shipped either frozen or at room temperature. The germline V gene yields SNHLY for CDR1 and FYNNEI for CDR2. Including the terminal cysteine and phenylalanine, the CDR3 comprises 17 residues. Left in the record is the CDR3 DNA by itself, 51 bases read in frame from the first base. V is cut back by 3 bases and J by 0 bases, with 5 bases in the junction unmatched.

Remarks on this clone: This clone's antigen is unknown. Per-base qualities were not stored, and no clone one base away is much larger.

The sequence was obtained from a woman between 18 and 29 years old in a cohort exposed to, infected with or recovered from COVID-19 (not recorded which). Recombination linked TRBV2 to TRBJ1-3; 10 junctional bases match TRBD1. Sequencing input: PBMCs or T cells enriched from blood (not recorded which). In nucleotides, the sequence is TGTGCCAGCAGTGAGAGGCGACAGGGGGCCTCTGGAAACACCATATATTTT. Its translation is CASSERRQGASGNTIYF.